The rows below give T cell receptor beta chains drawn from one sample of a study of T cell responses to AZD1222 COVID-19 vaccine. The protocol was immunoSEQ multiplex PCR, while the TCRdb copy is restricted to in-frame clones and leaves out a portion. The table shows 100,000 to 150,000 clones, with about 88% occurring only once. The material was peripheral blood, obtained on day 0 of AZD1222 vaccination. The receptors were sampled from an adult in good health. Both conserved end residues are part of each CDR3. The order of the fields is V gene, CDR3 length, D gene, clone size, J gene, CDR3 protein, CDR3 DNA. A D gene is named only where the DNA matches it firmly. Clone size is not always given. Where it is, it says once, few, many or a class for expanded clones.

TRBV27	13	.	.	TRBJ2-5	CASSPQKGETQYF	TGTGCCAGCAGTCCTCAGAAAGGAGAGACCCAGTACTTC
TRBV28	17	.	.	TRBJ1-5	CASSPGLRHTSYQPQHF	TGTGCCAGCAGTCCAGGGCTAAGACACACCAGCTATCAGCCCCAGCATTTT
TRBV27	14	.	.	TRBJ2-7	CASSAGTRRYEQYF	TGTGCCAGCAGCGCCGGGACTCGCCGCTACGAGCAGTACTTC
TRBV9	15	.	.	TRBJ1-1	CASSPRLQGHTEAFF	TGTGCCAGCAGCCCCCGATTGCAGGGTCACACTGAAGCTTTCTTT
TRBV27	16	.	.	TRBJ2-1	CASSRLGSSSYNEQFF	TGTGCCAGCAGTCGGTTGGGGAGTAGCTCCTACAATGAGCAGTTCTTC
TRBV11-2	18	.	few	TRBJ2-7	CASSLAPLVGQGGYEQYF	TGTGCCAGCAGCTTAGCACCCTTGGTTGGACAAGGGGGATACGAGCAGTACTTC
TRBV9	17	TRBD2	.	TRBJ2-2	CASSHRLGLAGAGELFF	TGTGCCAGCAGCCACCGACTGGGACTAGCGGGAGCCGGGGAGCTGTTTTTT
TRBV7-2	15	TRBD1	.	TRBJ1-1	CASSPYRDSFVEAFF	TGTGCCAGCAGCCCATACCGGGACAGCTTTGTTGAAGCTTTCTTT
TRBV18	14	.	once	TRBJ1-2	CASSRGGSVYGYTF	TGTGCCAGCTCTCGCGGGGGGAGCGTCTATGGCTACACCTTC
TRBV9	14	.	.	TRBJ1-2	CASSLGVENYGYTF	TGTGCCAGCAGCCTCGGCGTGGAGAACTATGGCTACACCTTC
TRBV24-1	14	.	.	TRBJ1-1	CATSDLSMGRRLFF	TGTGCCACCAGTGATTTGTCTATGGGACGCCGCCTATTCTTT
TRBV6-5	15	.	.	TRBJ2-3	CASSYSSFPTDTQYF	TGTGCCAGCAGTTACTCCAGCTTCCCTACAGATACGCAGTATTTT
TRBV5-1	14	TRBD1	.	TRBJ2-7	CASSADRATYEQYF	TGCGCCAGCAGCGCGGACAGGGCTACCTACGAGCAGTACTTC
TRBV5-1	15	.	few	TRBJ2-5	CASSLGVAVQETQYF	TGCGCCAGCAGCTTGGGGGTGGCGGTCCAAGAGACCCAGTACTTC
TRBV25-1	14	TRBD1	.	TRBJ2-7	CASRTGGTTYEQYF	TGTGCCAGCAGGACAGGGGGCACTACCTACGAGCAGTACTTC
TRBV5-1	13	.	once	TRBJ1-2	CASSLEANYGYTF	TGCGCCAGCAGCTTGGAGGCGAACTATGGCTACACCTTC
TRBV7-9	19	TRBD1	.	TRBJ1-1	CASSHALSGTGVMNTEAFF	TGTGCCAGCAGCCACGCCCTTTCCGGGACAGGGGTGATGAACACTGAAGCTTTCTTT
TRBV2	13	.	.	TRBJ1-1	CASSEGPGYEAFF	TGTGCCAGCAGTGAGGGTCCGGGCTATGAAGCTTTCTTT
TRBV20-1	14	TRBD1	.	TRBJ2-7	CSASGSGGWDEQYF	TGCAGTGCTAGTGGCTCAGGGGGCTGGGACGAGCAGTACTTC
TRBV20-1	10	.	.	TRBJ2-5	CSVYQETQYF	TGCAGTGTCTACCAAGAGACCCAGTACTTC
TRBV7-6	16	TRBD1	.	TRBJ2-7	CASSRTSGGASYEQYF	TGTGCCAGCAGCAGGACCTCAGGGGGCGCCTCCTACGAGCAGTACTTC
TRBV5-1	17	TRBD1	.	TRBJ1-1	CASSPAGQGGMNTEAFF	TGCGCCAGCAGCCCCGCGGGACAGGGAGGGATGAACACTGAAGCTTTCTTT
TRBV6-4	18	TRBD2	once	TRBJ2-2	CASSDSTTSGGGTGELFF	TGTGCCAGCAGTGACTCAACGACTAGCGGGGGTGGCACCGGGGAGCTGTTTTTT
TRBV28	11	.	.	TRBJ2-4	CASSSKNIQYF	TGTGCCAGCAGTTCCAAAAACATTCAGTACTTC
TRBV7-9	16	.	.	TRBJ2-7	CASSLVGATGRYEQYF	TGTGCCAGCAGCTTAGTTGGCGCGACAGGCCGCTACGAGCAGTACTTC
TRBV5-8	16	.	.	TRBJ2-3	CASSQGSGGSTDTQYF	TGTGCCAGCAGCCAGGGGTCCGGTGGTAGCACAGATACGCAGTATTTT
TRBV27	16	TRBD2	.	TRBJ2-3	CASSLSGAGVGDTQYF	TGTGCCAGCAGTTTATCCGGGGCGGGAGTCGGAGATACGCAGTATTTT
TRBV7-3	14	.	.	TRBJ2-1	CASSLMRTDNEQFF	TGTGCCAGCAGCTTAATGAGGACAGATAATGAGCAGTTCTTC
TRBV9	14	TRBD1	.	TRBJ2-7	CASSPGTGLHEQYF	TGTGCCAGCAGCCCAGGGACAGGGCTCCACGAGCAGTACTTC
TRBV7-9	16	.	.	TRBJ2-1	CATGRSGQTTYNEQFF	TGTGCCACTGGACGGAGTGGCCAAACTACCTACAATGAGCAGTTCTTC
TRBV6-5	15	TRBD1	.	TRBJ2-6	CASSYRGLGANVLTF	TGTGCCAGCAGTTACAGGGGGCTTGGGGCCAACGTCCTGACTTTC
TRBV19	16	TRBD2	.	TRBJ2-5	CATTDTFTSGQETQYF	TGTGCCACTACAGACACCTTTACTAGCGGACAAGAGACCCAGTACTTC
TRBV10-1	13	.	once	TRBJ2-4	CASSGTAKNIQYF	TGCGCCAGCAGCGGGACAGCCAAAAACATTCAGTACTTC